The source of this T cell receptor (beta chain) is a study of cytomegalovirus exposure and HLA in healthy donors. For the study at large: In an early release, HLA-typed donors contributed 90 million or so unique TCR sequences.

PCR primers comprised 60 Vbeta and 13 Jbeta primers. The data were produced by immunoSEQ multiplex PCR, yet TCRdb's version contains in-frame clones alone and is incomplete. The sample comprises 170,000 or so clones, approximately 81% of which are singletons, and over 2% rests with the top ten. To note about this clone: The antigen is unknown. At one boundary the junction diverges from the germline segment, which might be a read error.

Study results and limitations: A later analysis, which compared TCR beta chains of equal frequency, found the HLA-associated ones more clonally expanded. Common viral pathogens were later found to be apparently linked to several of the most significant clusters.

Germline V gene lookup returns CDR1 SEHNR and CDR2 FQNEAQ (reference sequence). The CDR3 runs to 18 residues. The chain links TRBV7-9 to TRBJ2-6; 7 bases line up with TRBD1. The sequence was collected from a woman in her 30s in good health and CMV-seronegative. Sequencing was carried out using PBMCs. The CDR3 reads CSSSDRDSRYSGANVLTF. CDR3 nucleotide sequence: TGTTCCAGCAGCGACCGGGACAGCCGCTACTCTGGGGCCAACGTCCTGACTTTC.